A selection of T cell receptor beta chains follows, all from one sample in a study of blood T cell repertoires in COVID-19. Profiling relied on immunoSEQ multiplex PCR, and the TCRdb table lists in-frame clones only, not all of them. The sample shows some 200,000 clones, about 86% of them seen only once. Sequencing input: peripheral blood. All receptors come from a woman aged 65 to 85 with acute or convalescent COVID-19. Both conserved end residues are part of each CDR3. D genes are given only for firm matches. Clone sizes are given selectively: once, few, many, or a class where the clone is expanded.

TRBJ1-1	TRBV5-5	once	-	14	TGTGCCAGCAGCTTGGGGACACGTGGGACTGAAGCTTTCTTT	CASSLGTRGTEAFF
TRBJ1-6	TRBV7-2	-	TRBD1	18	TGTGCCAGCATCGAACAGGGGTTTTCGAGCTCCTATAATTCACCCCTCCACTTT	CASIEQGFSSSYNSPLHF
TRBJ1-5	TRBV6-5	-	TRBD1	15	TGTGCCACCAAGACAGGGGGGGATAGCAATCAGCCCCAGCATTTT	CATKTGGDSNQPQHF
TRBJ2-7	TRBV29-1	-	TRBD1	16	TGCAGCGTTGAAGAAGGTAGACAGGGGCTCGGCAACGAGCAGTACTTC	CSVEEGRQGLGNEQYF
TRBJ2-1	TRBV7-9	-	TRBD2	15	TGTGCCAGCAGCCGGACTAGCGGGAGGTTTGATGAGCAGTTCTTC	CASSRTSGRFDEQFF
TRBJ1-1	TRBV5-1	-	-	16	TGCGCCAGCAGCTTGGACCCACAGGGCGGGGGCACTGAAGCTTTCTTT	CASSLDPQGGGTEAFF
TRBJ2-7	TRBV6-1	-	-	15	TGTGCCAGCAGTGAGGGATGGGAGAAGGTCTACGAGCAGTACTTC	CASSEGWEKVYEQYF
TRBJ2-5	TRBV2	once	-	16	TGTGCCAGCAGTGATGCCTCCCCCGGGGGGCCAGAGACCCAGTACTTC	CASSDASPGGPETQYF
TRBJ2-7	TRBV7-2	-	-	14	TGTGCCAGCAGCACCGGACTTAGCCCCTACGAGCAGTACTTC	CASSTGLSPYEQYF
TRBJ1-5	TRBV10-3	-	TRBD1	16	TGTGCCACTCATGACCGGGACAGGGGTAGCAATCAGCCCCAGCATTTT	CATHDRDRGSNQPQHF
TRBJ1-2	TRBV5-5	-	-	14	TGTGCCAGCAGCGAGGCTGGGGGGAACTATGGCTACACCTTC	CASSEAGGNYGYTF
TRBJ2-5	TRBV13	-	TRBD1	16	TGTGCCAGCAGCTCTGGACAGGGAGGCCCGGTGGAGACCCAGTACTTC	CASSSGQGGPVETQYF
TRBJ2-2	TRBV5-1	-	-	14	TGCGCCAGCAGCCCTGCGCCGGGAACCGGGGAGCTGTTTTTT	CASSPAPGTGELFF
TRBJ2-3	TRBV4-1	-	-	16	TGCGCCAGCAGCCAGGAACTAGCTGGGATCACAGATACGCAGTATTTT	CASSQELAGITDTQYF
TRBJ2-1	TRBV29-1	-	TRBD2	15	TGCAGCGTAGGACTAGCGGGAGGCTCCTACAATGAGCAGTTCTTC	CSVGLAGGSYNEQFF
TRBJ2-1	TRBV5-1	-	-	14	TGCGCCAGCAGCCCTAGGGGTACTCCCGATGAGCAGTTCTTC	CASSPRGTPDEQFF
TRBJ1-5	TRBV6-6	-	-	15	TGTGCCAGCAGTTACCTGGCAGAAAACGATCAGCCCCAGCATTTT	CASSYLAENDQPQHF
TRBJ1-1	TRBV10-3	-	TRBD1	19	TGTGCCATCAGACCGGGACAGGGGACGATGGGGCCCTTGAACACTGAAGCTTTCTTT	CAIRPGQGTMGPLNTEAFF
TRBJ1-2	TRBV7-2	-	TRBD1	14	TGTGCCAGCAGCTTAGGACAGGGTAACTATGGCTACACCTTC	CASSLGQGNYGYTF
TRBJ1-3	TRBV6-5	-	-	13	TGTGCCAGTTCACAGAACTCTGGAAACACCATATATTTT	CASSQNSGNTIYF
TRBJ1-6	TRBV5-1	-	-	15	TGCGCCAGCAGCTTGGTTCCGGAGGCTTTTTCACCCCTCCACTTT	CASSLVPEAFSPLHF
TRBJ1-6	TRBV19	once	-	14	TGTGCCAGTAGTATGGGGGGTAATAATTCACCCCTCCACTTT	CASSMGGNNSPLHF
TRBJ2-3	TRBV28	-	TRBD2	17	TGTGCCAGCAGTCCCGCGTCGGAAGCGGGACGGACAGATACGCAGTATTTT	CASSPASEAGRTDTQYF
TRBJ2-5	TRBV5-6	-	-	13	TGTGCCAGCAGCTCGGACAGTCGGGAGACCCAGTACTTC	CASSSDSRETQYF
TRBJ2-5	TRBV6-4	-	-	18	TGTGCCAGCAGAAGACAGGCTGTTCGGGGGAGGGCGGGTGAGACCCAGTACTTC	CASRRQAVRGRAGETQYF
TRBJ2-1	TRBV5-4	-	TRBD2	15	TGTGCCAGCAGCACGACTAGCGGTATTTACAATGAGCAGTTCTTC	CASSTTSGIYNEQFF
TRBJ2-7	TRBV27	-	TRBD1	15	TGTGCCAGCAGTTACTCGAGGACAGGGGGCAACGAGCAGTACTTC	CASSYSRTGGNEQYF
TRBJ1-2	TRBV6-5	-	-	14	TGTGCCAGCAGGGACAGCTTCTCCAACTATGGCTACACCTTC	CASRDSFSNYGYTF
TRBJ1-6	TRBV5-6	-	TRBD1	13	TGTGCCAGCAGCCCCGGACAGGGTTCACCCCTCCACTTT	CASSPGQGSPLHF
TRBJ1-1	TRBV5-4	-	-	15	TGTGCCAGCAGCTTGGGGGGAGAGGTGAACACTGAAGCTTTCTTT	CASSLGGEVNTEAFF
TRBJ1-3	TRBV6-6	-	TRBD1	14	TGTGCCAGCAGTCGACAGGGGACTGGAAACACCATATATTTT	CASSRQGTGNTIYF
TRBJ2-4	TRBV5-4	-	-	16	TGTGCCAGCAGCTCCCAAATTGACAGGAGAAAAAACATTCAGTACTTC	CASSSQIDRRKNIQYF
TRBJ2-1	TRBV6-5	-	-	13	TGTGCCAGCCCGCGGGACGCTTACAATGAGCAGTTCTTC	CASPRDAYNEQFF
TRBJ1-6	TRBV19	-	-	16	TGTGCCAGTAGTCCCAACCGGGATCGGTATAATTCACCCCTCCACTTT	CASSPNRDRYNSPLHF
TRBJ1-1	TRBV7-8	few	-	15	TGTGCCAGCAGCTTAGTTATGGGCGTGAACACTGAAGCTTTCTTT	CASSLVMGVNTEAFF
TRBJ1-1	TRBV2	-	TRBD1	13	TGTGCCAGCAGTGAGAGGGGGCGCGGAAAAGCTTTCTTT	CASSERGRGKAFF
TRBJ2-3	TRBV10-3	-	TRBD2	14	TGTGCCATCGGTAGCGGGGGGCCCACAGATACGCAGTATTTT	CAIGSGGPTDTQYF
TRBJ2-7	TRBV7-2	once	TRBD2	17	TGTGCCAGCAGCTTAGGGGGACTAGCGGGGGATCCCTACGAGCAGTACTTC	CASSLGGLAGDPYEQYF
TRBJ2-7	TRBV18	-	TRBD1	15	TGTGCCAGCTCACCATTAGGGACAGGGGTATACGAGCAGTACTTC	CASSPLGTGVYEQYF
TRBJ1-6	TRBV9	-	TRBD1	14	TGTGCCAGCAGCGTAGGACAGGGTAGTTCACCCCTCCACTTT	CASSVGQGSSPLHF
TRBJ2-7	TRBV29-1	-	-	15	TGCAGCGTTAACTTCCTGGAGGAGGGCTTCTACGAGCAGTACTTC	CSVNFLEEGFYEQYF
TRBJ2-1	TRBV9	-	-	15	TGTGCCAGCAGCGTAGAGGGGTTGCCAGGTAATGAGCAGTTCTTC	CASSVEGLPGNEQFF
TRBJ2-2	TRBV18	-	-	15	TGTGCCAGCTCACCGACCGGGAGCGACACCGGGGAGCTGTTTTTT	CASSPTGSDTGELFF
TRBJ1-6	TRBV6-5	-	-	13	TGTGCCACCGGACTAAACGATAATTCACCCCTCCACTTT	CATGLNDNSPLHF
TRBJ2-2	TRBV4-2	-	TRBD2	19	TGTGCCAGCAGCCAAGAAAGGCCTGGGGTAGCGGGAGCCACCGGGGAGCTGTTTTTT	CASSQERPGVAGATGELFF
TRBJ1-2	TRBV19	few	-	12	TGTGCCAGTAGTACGCGGGTTGCTGGCTACACCTTC	CASSTRVAGYTF
TRBJ1-2	TRBV19	-	-	13	TGTGCCAGTAGCGAACAGGGTTTACGAGGCTACACCTTC	CASSEQGLRGYTF
TRBJ2-7	TRBV29-1	-	TRBD1	12	TGCAGCGTGTGCAGGGGGTCCTACGAGCAGTACTTC	CSVCRGSYEQYF
TRBJ2-2	TRBV7-7	-	-	15	TGTGCTAGCAGCTTAGAGGCCGGGGGGCCCGGGGAGCTGTTTTTT	CASSLEAGGPGELFF
TRBJ2-2	TRBV27	once	TRBD2	16	TGTGCCAGCAGTTTCCGGACTAGCGGTAACACCGGGGAGCTGTTTTTT	CASSFRTSGNTGELFF